One and the same sample provided the 15 T cell receptor beta chains below, sequenced in a study of blood T cell repertoires in COVID-19. The table came from immunoSEQ multiplex PCR; TCRdb's copy has only in-frame clones and leaves some out. The sample has roughly 130,000 clones, more than 80% seen once; the top ten hold 12%. Sequencing was done on a sample of peripheral blood. Source of these receptors: a woman between 55 and 75 years old with acute or convalescent COVID-19.

V gene TRBV5-1 combines with J gene TRBJ1-2, with D perhaps TRBD1 (5 bases). The CDR3 is 14 amino acids. Per the germline V gene, CDR1 is SGHRS and CDR2 is YFSETQ. With 0 bases removed from V and 6 bases from J, the gap between germline ends came to 12 bases. The CDR3 DNA is TGCGCCAGCAGCTTGGGGGGCCAAACCGATGGCTACACCTTC. Protein product: CASSLGGQTDGYTF.

The chain is built from TRBV2 and TRBJ2-4; 7 bases align to TRBD1. The CDR3 spans 18 residues. Germline V lookup: CDR1 SNHLY, CDR2 FYNNEI. With V trimmed by 3 bases and J by 3 bases, 14 bases remained unmatched. The CDR3 DNA follows: TGTGCCAGCAGTGAGAGAGACAGGGTATTCCGTGGCAAAAACATTCAGTACTTC. Residues: CASSERDRVFRGKNIQYF.

V usage is TRBV7-2 and J usage is TRBJ2-3; D ambiguous. Trimming pared 5 bases from V and 6 bases from J, leaving 9 bases between. Germline-derived CDR1 and CDR2 are SGHTA and FQGNSA. CDR3 size: 12 residues. The CDR3 region has the DNA TGTGCCAGCAGCCCTATAAAGGATACGCAGTATTTT. Residues: CASSPIKDTQYF.

The genes are TRBV10-3 and TRBJ1-1, with D maybe TRBD1 (5 bases). From germline, CDR1 is ENHRY and CDR2 SYGVKD. The CDR3 extends over 14 amino acids. The V and J ends lost 6 bases and 5 bases respectively, with 16 bases between them. CDR3 sequence reads: CAISRERGRTEAFF. CDR3 nucleotides: TGTGCCATCAGCCGGGAGAGGGGACGGACTGAAGCTTTCTTT.

This chain connects TRBV19 to TRBJ2-2, with D possibly being TRBD1 (5 bases). Germline CDR1 reads LNHDA; CDR2 reads SQIVND (reference sequence). The CDR3 is made up of 14 amino acids. With 6 bases removed from V and 1 base from J, the gap between germline ends came to 9 bases. In DNA, the CDR3 is TGTGCCAGTAGCCTCGGACAGAACACCGGGGAGCTGTTTTTT. Translating it yields CASSLGQNTGELFF.

The genes are TRBV2 and TRBJ1-1, with a tentative D call TRBD1 (6 bases). CDR1 and CDR2 (germline): SNHLY, FYNNEI. This CDR3 has 12 amino acids. V was shortened by 7 bases and J by 1 base, with 7 bases between the two germline ends. CDR3 nucleotide sequence: TGTGCCAGCACACAGGGGAACACTGAAGCTTTCTTT. Amino acids: CASTQGNTEAFF.

The chain carries TRBV10-2 and TRBJ2-2; 7 nucleotides line up with TRBD2. Germline V gene sequence: CDR1 WSHSY, CDR2 SAAADI. The CDR3 contains 12 residues. V lost 8 bases and J lost 6; bases outside the gene matches: 3. CDR3: CASRGDAGELFF. The DNA of the CDR3 is TGCGCCAGCCGGGGGGACGCCGGGGAGCTGTTTTTT.

This chain connects TRBV27 to TRBJ1-4, with a tentative D call TRBD1 (6 bases). The CDR3 consists of 16 residues. V lost 8 bases, J lost 0 bases, and 16 bases lay in between. The germline CDR1 and CDR2 sequences are MNHEY and SMNVEV (reference sequence). The CDR3 here is CASGRDRTATNEKLFF. The CDR3 coding sequence is TGTGCCAGCGGAAGAGACAGGACTGCAACTAATGAAAAACTGTTTTTT.

This clone has just one count. V usage is TRBV6-5 and J usage is TRBJ2-2; weak D call: TRBD1 (5 bases). The V end was cut by 6 bases, the J end by 2 bases, with 7 bases between. Germline V gene sequence: CDR1 MNHEY, CDR2 SVGAGI. There are 13 residues in the CDR3. The CDR3 bases are TGTGCCAGCAGGCAGGGAAACACCGGGGAGCTGTTTTTT. Its protein product is CASRQGNTGELFF.

The chain is built from TRBV18 and TRBJ2-5; weak D call: TRBD2 (6 bases). The CDR3 covers 14 residues. CDR1 is KGHSH, CDR2 LQKENI, per germline. Trimming cost V 3 bases and J 2 bases, with 10 bases left between them. CDR3 DNA: TGTGCCAGCTCACCCCCCCGGGGGCAAGAGACCCAGTACTTC. Protein sequence: CASSPPRGQETQYF.

The J gene is TRBJ1-6, the V gene TRBV18; a weak D match, TRBD1 (6 bases). Germline CDR1 KGHSH, CDR2 LQKENI. V was pared by 7 bases and J by 8 bases, with 21 bases between. The CDR3 runs 16 residues. CDR3 in amino acids: CASFWGPRFGDSPLHF. The CDR3 DNA is TGTGCCAGCTTTTGGGGGCCGAGGTTCGGAGATTCACCCCTCCACTTT.

The chain's CDR3 is CASSVVPENAAEAFF. For the CDR3, the DNA is TGTGCCAGCAGCGTAGTCCCGGAGAATGCGGCTGAAGCTTTCTTT. The rearrangement joins TRBV9 to TRBJ1-1; D is unresolved. Trimming took off 0 bases at V and 6 bases at J, with 15 bases between the two ends. The CDR3 extends over 15 amino acids. Germline V gene lookup returns CDR1 SGDLS and CDR2 YYNGEE.

This clone was observed once. The genes are TRBV28 and TRBJ1-2, with TRBD1 as a possible D gene (5 bases). Trimming removed 6 bases at V and 8 bases at J, with 19 bases between. Germline V gene lookup returns CDR1 MDHEN and CDR2 SYDVKM. CDR3 size: 14 residues. The CDR3 sequence: CASSPGQQVYGYTF. CDR3 nucleotide sequence: TGTGCCAGCAGCCCAGGCCAACAGGTATACGGCTACACCTTC.

This chain links TRBV5-6 with TRBJ2-7; 7 nucleotides align to TRBD2. Germline CDR1 and CDR2: SGHDT and YYEEEE. The CDR3 length is 15 residues. The ends lost 1 base at V and 3 bases at J; junction bases unmatched: 7. CDR3 protein: CASSLYLAVSYEQYF. The DNA for the CDR3 is TGTGCCAGCAGCTTGTATCTAGCGGTGAGCTACGAGCAGTACTTC.

The chain recombines TRBV7-3 with TRBJ1-1, with a weak D call TRBD1 (5 bases). Germline V lookup: CDR1 SGHTA, CDR2 FQGTGA. The V gene lost 5 bases and the J gene lost 11 bases, with 24 bases spanning the gap. There are 15 residues in the CDR3. The CDR3 nucleotides are TGTGCCAGCAGCCCGCAACCAGGGCAGGGTAAGAAGGCTTTCTTT. Translation gives CASSPQPGQGKKAFF.